This entry features one T cell receptor beta chain sequence. Its target is unknown. Use of 60 Vbeta and 13 Jbeta primers characterized the PCR. Only in-frame clones appear in the TCRdb table, and some are missing; sequencing was by immunoSEQ multiplex PCR. The sample lists more than 60,000 clones, 70% to 80% occurring once. This sample stems from a study of cytomegalovirus exposure and HLA in healthy donors. Notes on the study in general: Immune exposure information comprised only CMV serostatus. Later analysis suggested links between common viral pathogens and several top significant clusters.

The sequenced sample consisted of PBMCs. The sequence was collected from a young man in good health and CMV-seronegative.

The CDR3 sequence: CASSLVPGQGFSGNTIYF. The CDR3 DNA reads as TGTGCCAGCAGCTTGGTTCCGGGACAGGGGTTCTCTGGAAACACCATATATTTT. The V call is TRBV5-4, the J call TRBJ1-3, with TRBD1 matching 10 bases. The CDR3 length is 18 residues. V gave up 0 bases and J gave up 0 bases; unmatched junction bases: 6. CDR1 is SGHNT, CDR2 YYREEE, per germline (reference sequence). The variable domain in full, completed from reference TRBV5-4 and TRBJ1-3, reads ETGVTQSPTHLIKTRGQQVTLRCSSQSGHNTVSWYQQALGQGPQFIFQYYREEENGRGNFPPRFSGLQFPNYSSELNVNALELDDSALYLCASSLVPGQGFSGNTIYFGEGSWLTVV.